The 2 T cell receptor beta chains listed next were all sequenced from one sample in a study of control samples from healthy donors and cancer patients. TCRdb keeps only in-frame clones here, not all; method: immunoSEQ multiplex PCR. The sample contains approximately 100,000 clones, about 86% of which appear only once. The material sequenced was blood. The receptors shown here come from a man in his thirties or forties in good health.

CDR3 in amino acids: CAGHRGGDGYTF. The CDR3 bases are TGTGCCGGACACAGGGGTGGGGATGGCTACACCTTC. V and J are TRBV2 and TRBJ1-2; TRBD1 matches 7 bases. The V gene end was trimmed by 11 bases and the J gene end by 6 bases; junction bases not matched to a gene: 9. The length of the CDR3 is 12 residues. Germline assignment: CDR1 SNHLY and CDR2 FYNNEI.

The chain links TRBV7-2 to TRBJ2-7; 8 bases fit TRBD2. Unmatched junction bases numbered 10, after V lost 2 bases and J lost 4 bases. CDR1 and CDR2 from the germline V gene are SGHTA and FQGNSA. The CDR3 spans 16 residues. CDR3 sequence: CASSLTPLAGFYEQYF. CDR3 nucleotides: TGTGCCAGCAGCTTAACCCCATTAGCGGGATTTTACGAGCAGTACTTC.